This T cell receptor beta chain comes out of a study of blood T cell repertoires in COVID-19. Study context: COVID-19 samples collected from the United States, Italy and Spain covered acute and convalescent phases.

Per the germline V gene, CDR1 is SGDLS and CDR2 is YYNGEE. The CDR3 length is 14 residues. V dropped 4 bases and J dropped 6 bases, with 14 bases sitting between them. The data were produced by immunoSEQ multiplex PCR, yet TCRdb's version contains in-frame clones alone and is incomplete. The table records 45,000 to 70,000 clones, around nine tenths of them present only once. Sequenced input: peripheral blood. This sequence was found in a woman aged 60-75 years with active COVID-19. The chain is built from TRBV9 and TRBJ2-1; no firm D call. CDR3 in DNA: TGTGCCAGCAGCACGACACCAGAAGGCAATGAGCAGTTCTTC. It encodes CASSTTPEGNEQFF. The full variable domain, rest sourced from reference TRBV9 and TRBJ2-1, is DSGVTQTPKHLITATGQRVTLRCSPRSGDLSVYWYQQSLDQGLQFLIQYYNGEERAKGNILERFSAQQFPDLHSELNLSSLELGDSALYFCASSTTPEGNEQFFGPGTRLTVL.